The 27 T cell receptor beta chains below all came from one sample that was sequenced in a study of T cell responses to AZD1222 COVID-19 vaccine. Clones were sequenced by immunoSEQ multiplex PCR, and TCRdb holds only the in-frame ones, with some missing. The table has approximately 60,000 clones, about 74% seen once. Sequenced material: peripheral blood, taken on day 0 of AZD1222 vaccination. The receptors shown here come from an adult in good health.

The rearrangement uses TRBV28 and TRBJ2-7; D gene ambiguous. The CDR3 covers 15 residues. The germline V gene encodes CDR1 MDHEN and CDR2 SYDVKM. The V end was cut by 3 bases, the J end by 2 bases, with 14 bases between. The CDR3: CASSFGRAWPYEQYF. CDR3 DNA sequence: TGTGCCAGCAGTTTCGGGCGAGCGTGGCCCTACGAGCAGTACTTC. Supplemented by reference TRBV28 and TRBJ2-7, the full variable domain reads DVKVTQSSRYLVKRTGEKVFLECVQDMDHENMFWYRQDPGLGLRLIYFSYDVKMKEKGDIPEGYSVSREKKERFSLILESASTNQTSMYLCASSFGRAWPYEQYFGPGTRLTVT.

The chain employs TRBV11-2 and TRBJ2-3, with D possibly being TRBD1 or TRBD2 (6 bases each). There are 15 residues in the CDR3. The V and J ends lost 5 bases and 4 bases respectively, with 16 bases between them. Germline CDR1 reads SGHAT; CDR2 reads FQNNGV. The CDR3 DNA follows: TGTGCCAGCAGCGAAACAGGGTGGGAGGCAGATACGCAGTATTTT. Residues: CASSETGWEADTQYF.

The rearrangement links TRBV18 to TRBJ2-7; 11 bases are a match to TRBD1. The CDR3 spans 14 residues. CDR1 is KGHSH and CDR2 is LQKENI in the germline V gene. V was pared by 5 bases and J by 6 bases, with 6 bases of the junction left unmatched. The CDR3 protein is CASSAPGQGGEQYF. For the CDR3, the DNA is TGTGCCAGCTCAGCGCCGGGACAGGGGGGCGAGCAGTACTTC.

The chain uses TRBV19 and TRBJ2-2; possible D gene TRBD2, 7 bases. CDR1 and CDR2 (germline): LNHDA, SQIVND (reference sequence). This CDR3 has 13 residues. CDR3 region: CATGGGYTGELFF. The CDR3 region has the DNA TGTGCTACGGGGGGCGGGTACACCGGGGAGCTGTTTTTT.

This chain links TRBV4-1 with TRBJ2-1, with 9 bases aligning to TRBD2. Germline assignment: CDR1 MGHRA and CDR2 YSYEKL. The CDR3 totals 17 residues. Losses at the gene ends were 3 bases for V and 3 bases for J; bases not matched to a gene: 9. CDR3: CASSHRLAGGGYNEQFF. The CDR3 DNA sequence: TGCGCCAGCAGCCACCGCCTTGCGGGGGGGGGCTACAATGAGCAGTTCTTC.

V gene TRBV27 combines with J gene TRBJ2-1, with D perhaps given as TRBD1 or TRBD2 (6 bases each). The V end was cut by 5 bases, the J end by 14 bases, with 22 bases between. The germline CDR1 and CDR2 sequences are MNHEY and SMNVEV (reference sequence). CDR3 length: 14 residues. In nucleotides, the CDR3 is TGTGCCAGCAGTCTCGCGCCCGGGGGCCCCCAGGAGTTCTTC. This codes for CASSLAPGGPQEFF.

The gene calls are TRBV4-3 and TRBJ1-3; D unclear. Trimming pared 2 bases from V and 0 bases from J, leaving 8 bases between. Germline assignment: CDR1 LGHNA and CDR2 YSLEER. The CDR3 is 15 residues long. The CDR3 DNA is TGCGCCAGCAGCCAAACCATGAGCTCTGGAAACACCATATATTTT. Protein sequence: CASSQTMSSGNTIYF.

This chain uses TRBV9 with TRBJ2-1, with D uncertain. From germline, CDR1 is SGDLS and CDR2 YYNGEE. This CDR3 comprises 16 residues. V dropped 0 bases and J dropped 0 bases, with 10 bases sitting between them. This CDR3 reads CASSVEGDSSYNEQFF. CDR3 nucleotides: TGTGCCAGCAGCGTAGAGGGCGATAGCTCCTACAATGAGCAGTTCTTC.

This chain joins TRBV7-8 and TRBJ1-2; D is unresolved. The CDR3 totals 15 residues. Germline V gene sequence: CDR1 SGHVS, CDR2 FQNEAQ. The V gene lost 2 bases and the J gene lost 5 bases, with 15 bases spanning the gap. The CDR3 bases are TGTGCCAGCAGCTTAACCCCCACGGAATTATATGGCTACACCTTC. Translated: CASSLTPTELYGYTF.

The V and J genes are TRBV20-1 and TRBJ2-3; D not certain. The CDR3 totals 11 residues. Trimming left V 5 bases short and J 6 bases short, with 9 bases between. CDR1 DFQATT and CDR2 SNEGSKA come from the germline V gene (reference sequence). The DNA for the CDR3 is TGCAGTGCTTTTCCCCGGGATACGCAGTATTTT. Translation gives CSAFPRDTQYF.

The chain couples TRBV12-5 to TRBJ2-7; TRBD1 agrees at 11 bases. From germline, CDR1 is LGHNT and CDR2 FRNRAP. This CDR3 is built from 14 residues. V shed 7 bases, J shed 2 bases, and the junction held 4 bases outside the gene matches. CDR3 sequence (DNA): TGTGCTAGTGACCCGGGACAGGGGGCCTACGAGCAGTACTTC. Its protein is CASDPGQGAYEQYF. Variable domain in full (rest from reference TRBV12-5 and TRBJ2-7): DARVTQTPRHKVTEMGQEVTMRCQPILGHNTVFWYRQTMMQGLELLAYFRNRAPLDDSGMPKDRFSAEMPDATLATLKIQPSEPRDSAVYFCASDPGQGAYEQYFGPGTRLTVT.

The genes are TRBV25-1 and TRBJ1-1; the D is unclear. Germline values: CDR1 MGHDK, CDR2 SYGVNS. V was shortened by 6 bases and J by 4 bases, with 12 bases between the two germline ends. The CDR3 extends over 13 amino acids. The DNA for the CDR3 is TGTGCCAGCAGGACGGTGGTTGGCACTGAAGCTTTCTTT. It is translated as CASRTVVGTEAFF. Full variable domain (rest looked up from reference TRBV25-1 and TRBJ1-1): EADIYQTPRYLVIGTGKKITLECSQTMGHDKMYWYQQDPGMELHLIHYSYGVNSTEKGDLSSESTVSRIRTEHFPLTLESARPSHTSQYLCASRTVVGTEAFFGQGTRLTVV.

The chain has TRBV13 and TRBJ2-2; 12 bases match TRBD2. The length of the CDR3 is 16 residues. Germline trimming cut 1 base from V and 5 bases from J; bases unmatched to any gene: 2. The germline V gene has CDR1 PRHDT and CDR2 FYEKMQ (reference sequence). CDR3 nucleotides: TGTGCCAGCAGCTTAGAGGGGACTAGCGGGACCGGGGAGCTGTTTTTT. Its protein product is CASSLEGTSGTGELFF.

V gene TRBV2 combines with J gene TRBJ2-1; D gene unclear. Trimming pared 4 bases from V and 11 bases from J, leaving 9 bases between. Germline lookup yields CDR1 SNHLY and CDR2 FYNNEI. This CDR3 has 11 amino acids. CDR3 in DNA: TGTGCCAGCAGTGTAAGCAGGAAGCAGTTCTTC. This gives the protein CASSVSRKQFF.

This clone was picked up a small number of times. V is TRBV27 and J is TRBJ1-5; 8 nucleotides agree with TRBD1. J lost 7 bases, V lost 8 bases, and 4 bases had no gene match. The CDR3 has 12 residues. Per the germline V gene, CDR1 is MNHEY and CDR2 is SMNVEV (reference sequence). CDR3 in amino acids: CASSDRGQPQHF. CDR3 in DNA: TGTGCCAGCTCAGACAGGGGACAGCCCCAGCATTTT.

This rearrangement joins TRBV10-3 to TRBJ1-1; 7 positions agree with TRBD1. J was trimmed by 1 base and V by 7 bases; bases with no gene match: 6. This CDR3 contains 14 residues. CDR1 is ENHRY, CDR2 SYGVKD, per germline. DNA for the CDR3: TGTGCCATCACTCGGGACAGCGGGAACACTGAAGCTTTCTTT. This encodes CAITRDSGNTEAFF.

The chain combines TRBV15 with TRBJ1-6, with a weak D call TRBD1 (5 bases). CDR1 and CDR2 from the germline V gene are LNHNV and YYDKDF (reference sequence). This CDR3 contains 17 residues. V was shortened by 3 bases and J by 4 bases, with 16 bases between the two germline ends. The CDR3 bases are TGTGCCACCAGCAGCGGGCAGGGCCCCCCTTATAATTCACCCCTCCACTTT. This translates into CATSSGQGPPYNSPLHF.

This clone was seen a few times. CDR3: CASRSGGPYEQYF. The CDR3 DNA sequence: TGTGCCAGCCGGAGCGGGGGGCCCTACGAGCAGTACTTC. The chain carries TRBV2 and TRBJ2-7; 9 positions agree with TRBD2. The CDR3 covers 13 residues. V shed 8 bases, J shed 2 bases, and the junction held 4 bases outside the gene matches. Germline loops: CDR1 SNHLY, CDR2 FYNNEI.

J is TRBJ1-1 and V is TRBV9; 10 nucleotides match TRBD1. Germline assignment: CDR1 SGDLS and CDR2 YYNGEE. Trimming cost V 3 bases and J 5 bases; bases outside gene matches: 13. The CDR3 totals 17 residues. The CDR3 nucleotides are TGTGCCAGCAGCGCGGGACAGGGGACCACCTCTCGGACTGAAGCTTTCTTT. This translates into CASSAGQGTTSRTEAFF.

V gene TRBV11-3 combines with J gene TRBJ2-1, with 7 positions matching TRBD2. CDR3 length: 16 amino acids. Germline V gene lookup returns CDR1 SGHNT and CDR2 YENEEA. V lost 4 bases and J lost 2; bases outside the gene matches: 8. CDR3 in DNA: TGTGCCAGCAGCTCGGGAAGCGGGGCGACCTACAATGAGCAGTTCTTC. It yields the protein CASSSGSGATYNEQFF.

The chain recombines TRBV11-2 with TRBJ1-6; D may be TRBD1 (5 bases). The V gene's germline CDR1 is SGHAT and CDR2 FQNNGV. V shed 6 bases and J shed 7 bases, with 19 bases lying between them. The CDR3 is 16 residues long. The CDR3 DNA reads as TGTGCCAGCAGGCGCCCCCGGGACGGTGAAAATTCACCCCTCCACTTT. This codes for CASRRPRDGENSPLHF.

This rearrangement joins TRBV10-3 to TRBJ1-1, with D possibly TRBD1 on 5 matching bases. The V end was cut by 3 bases, the J end by 1 base, with 9 bases between. This CDR3 has 14 residues. The germline V gene encodes CDR1 ENHRY and CDR2 SYGVKD. The CDR3 spells CAISDIRENTEAFF. CDR3 sequence (DNA): TGTGCCATCAGTGACATCAGGGAGAACACTGAAGCTTTCTTT.

The rearrangement links TRBV4-3 to TRBJ2-7; TRBD2 matches at 7 bases. The V and J ends lost 0 bases and 4 bases, in that order; junction bases with no gene match: 6. The CDR3 is 15 amino acids. Germline assignment: CDR1 LGHNA and CDR2 YSLEER. The chain's CDR3 is CASSQDRGVLYEQYF. The CDR3 nucleotides read TGCGCCAGCAGCCAAGACCGGGGGGTACTATACGAGCAGTACTTC.

The chain employs TRBV4-3 and TRBJ1-2; 7 nucleotides agree with TRBD1. Per germline, CDR1 LGHNA and CDR2 YSLEER. This CDR3 region has 14 residues. With V trimmed by 1 base and J by 5 bases, 4 bases remained unmatched. CDR3 residues: CASSQGDSFYGYTF. For the CDR3, the DNA is TGCGCCAGCAGCCAAGGGGACAGTTTTTATGGCTACACCTTC.

J is TRBJ1-2 and V is TRBV24-1, with TRBD1 matching over 8 bases. The V gene's germline CDR1 is KGHDR and CDR2 SFDVKD. CDR3 length: 13 residues. The V gene end was trimmed by 9 bases and the J gene end by 8 bases; junction bases not matched to a gene: 10. The DNA for the CDR3 is TGTGCCACCCATTTGGGACAGGCAGACGGCTACACCTTC. Translation: CATHLGQADGYTF.

The chain combines TRBV10-3 with TRBJ1-1; D is unclear. CDR1 and CDR2 (germline): ENHRY, SYGVKD. V lost 0 bases and J lost 7, with 6 bases in between. The CDR3 contains 12 residues. The chain's CDR3 is CAISESKVEAFF. The CDR3, as DNA: TGTGCCATCAGTGAGTCGAAAGTTGAAGCTTTCTTT.

This chain connects TRBV7-2 to TRBJ1-2, with D maybe TRBD1 (5 bases). Germline V CDR1 and CDR2: SGHTA, FQGNSA. The V end lost 3 bases, the J end lost 6 bases, and 17 bases lay between the germline ends. The CDR3 has 15 residues. In DNA, the CDR3 is TGTGCCAGCAGCTTCAACCAGGGAGTTGAAAATGGCTACACCTTC. Amino acid sequence: CASSFNQGVENGYTF.